This T cell receptor beta chain comes out of a study of neurological immune-mediated disorders. Study-level information: Multiple sclerosis patients numbered about 34, with about 30 relapsing-remitting and 3 secondary progressive.

Points from the study as a whole: None of the CDR3 amino acid sequences in expanded clones turned up in more than one subject, which points to private repertoires in all groups. It was the repertoires of 18 of 34 multiple sclerosis patients that phylogenetic grouping placed in one related-CDR3 cluster, which is a possible signature. The multiple sclerosis repertoire cluster had no association with any clinical or MRI feature.

This clonotype was found many times. The antigen is undetermined. TCRdb used MiXCR to reprocess the 5' RACE reads, holding one entry per CDR3 protein. The table shows 130,000 or so distinct CDR3 sequences, with around 3% occurring only once. Deletions cut 8 bases from V and 6 bases from J, with 10 bases between. Germline CDR1 SGHRS, CDR2 YFSETQ. CDR3 length equals 11 residues. The sequenced material came from PBMCs. V gene TRBV5-1 combines with J gene TRBJ2-3; tentative D call: TRBD2 (6 bases). The origin of this receptor is a woman between 25 and 40 years old with multiple sclerosis. CDR3 in amino acids: CASQEGDTQYF. CDR3 bases: TGCGCCAGTCAGGAGGGGGATACGCAGTATTTT.